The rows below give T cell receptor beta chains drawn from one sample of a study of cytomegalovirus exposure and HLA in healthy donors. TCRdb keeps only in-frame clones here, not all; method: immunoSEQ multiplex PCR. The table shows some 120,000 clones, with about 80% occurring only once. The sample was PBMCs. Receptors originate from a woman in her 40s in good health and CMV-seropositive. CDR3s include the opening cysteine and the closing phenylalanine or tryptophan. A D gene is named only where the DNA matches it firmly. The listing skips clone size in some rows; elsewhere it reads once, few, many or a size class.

CDR3aa: CASSLNGGTNEQFF
CDR3nt: TGCGCCAGCAGCTTAAACGGGGGTACCAATGAGCAGTTCTTC
abundance: .
d_gene: .
j_gene: TRBJ2-1
v_gene: TRBV5-1

CDR3aa: CASRTGLANEKLFF
CDR3nt: TGTGCCAGCAGGACAGGGCTGGCTAATGAAAAACTGTTTTTT
abundance: .
d_gene: TRBD1
j_gene: TRBJ1-4
v_gene: TRBV2

CDR3aa: CAWSRDRNQPQHF
CDR3nt: TGTGCCTGGAGCCGGGACAGAAATCAGCCCCAGCATTTT
abundance: .
d_gene: TRBD1
j_gene: TRBJ1-5
v_gene: TRBV30

CDR3aa: CASRRASGNTIYF
CDR3nt: TGTGCCAGTAGGAGGGCATCAGGAAACACCATATATTTT
abundance: .
d_gene: .
j_gene: TRBJ1-3
v_gene: TRBV19

CDR3aa: CASSLTGTLNSPLHF
CDR3nt: TGTGCCAGCAGCTTAACTGGGACTCTAAATTCACCCCTCCACTTT
abundance: .
d_gene: .
j_gene: TRBJ1-6
v_gene: TRBV7-3

CDR3aa: CASSLGSSRQETQYF
CDR3nt: TGCGCCAGCAGCTTGGGATCTAGCCGACAAGAGACCCAGTACTTC
abundance: .
d_gene: .
j_gene: TRBJ2-5
v_gene: TRBV5-1

CDR3aa: CASSSTSGVIRAGANVLTF
CDR3nt: TGTGCCAGTAGTTCCACCTCCGGGGTTATAAGGGCTGGGGCCAACGTCCTGACTTTC
abundance: .
d_gene: .
j_gene: TRBJ2-6
v_gene: TRBV19

CDR3aa: CASSLAIGGNEKLFF
CDR3nt: TGCGCCAGCAGCTTGGCCATTGGAGGCAATGAAAAACTGTTTTTT
abundance: .
d_gene: .
j_gene: TRBJ1-4
v_gene: TRBV5-1

CDR3aa: CAWRAGQGSGGYTF
CDR3nt: TGTGCCTGGCGGGCGGGACAGGGGAGCGGTGGCTACACCTTC
abundance: .
d_gene: TRBD1
j_gene: TRBJ1-2
v_gene: TRBV30

CDR3aa: CASSETRQFNTEAFF
CDR3nt: TGTGCCAGCAGTGAAACTCGACAGTTCAACACTGAAGCTTTCTTT
abundance: .
d_gene: .
j_gene: TRBJ1-1
v_gene: TRBV6-1

CDR3aa: CASSYRQDEAFF
CDR3nt: TGCGCCAGCAGCTACCGACAAGATGAAGCTTTCTTT
abundance: few
d_gene: .
j_gene: TRBJ1-1
v_gene: TRBV5-1

CDR3aa: CASSQDHGGRNQPQHF
CDR3nt: TGCGCCAGCAGCCAAGATCATGGCGGTCGGAATCAGCCCCAGCATTTT
abundance: .
d_gene: .
j_gene: TRBJ1-5
v_gene: TRBV4-1

CDR3aa: CAWSVRRATNEKLFF
CDR3nt: TGTGCCTGGAGTGTAAGGAGGGCAACTAATGAAAAACTGTTTTTT
abundance: once
d_gene: .
j_gene: TRBJ1-4
v_gene: TRBV30

CDR3aa: CANGQGAGNTEAFF
CDR3nt: TGTGCCAACGGCCAGGGGGCAGGGAACACTGAAGCTTTCTTT
abundance: .
d_gene: TRBD1
j_gene: TRBJ1-1
v_gene: TRBV6-1

CDR3aa: CASSPGQGRTGNTIYF
CDR3nt: TGCGCCAGCAGCCCAGGACAGGGGAGGACTGGAAACACCATATATTTT
abundance: .
d_gene: TRBD1
j_gene: TRBJ1-3
v_gene: TRBV4-1

CDR3aa: CASIHRGNTEAFF
CDR3nt: TGTGCCAGCATTCACCGGGGAAACACTGAAGCTTTCTTT
abundance: .
d_gene: .
j_gene: TRBJ1-1
v_gene: TRBV7-3

CDR3aa: CAWTKRTGYSGANVLTF
CDR3nt: TGTGCCTGGACAAAACGGACAGGGTATTCTGGGGCCAACGTCCTGACTTTC
abundance: once
d_gene: TRBD1
j_gene: TRBJ2-6
v_gene: TRBV30

CDR3aa: CASSAGKTEAFF
CDR3nt: TGTGCCTCTTCCGCGGGGAAGACTGAAGCTTTCTTT
abundance: once
d_gene: .
j_gene: TRBJ1-1
v_gene: TRBV30

CDR3aa: CASSYGGQLNTEAFF
CDR3nt: TGTGCCAGCAGTTACGGGGGACAGTTGAACACTGAAGCTTTCTTT
abundance: .
d_gene: TRBD1
j_gene: TRBJ1-1
v_gene: TRBV6-5

CDR3aa: CASSQNRGAFSEAFF
CDR3nt: TGTGCCAGCAGCCAAAACAGGGGAGCATTTTCTGAAGCTTTCTTT
abundance: .
d_gene: TRBD1
j_gene: TRBJ1-1
v_gene: TRBV7-2

CDR3aa: CTSSQERGGKQPQHF
CDR3nt: TGCACCAGCAGCCAAGAGAGGGGAGGAAAGCAGCCCCAGCATTTT
abundance: .
d_gene: .
j_gene: TRBJ1-5
v_gene: TRBV1

CDR3aa: CASSFQGVNVAFF
CDR3nt: TGCGCCAGCAGCTTCCAGGGGGTTAATGTAGCTTTCTTT
abundance: .
d_gene: TRBD1
j_gene: TRBJ1-1
v_gene: TRBV5-1

CDR3aa: CASSLATGGGNIQYF
CDR3nt: TGTGCCAGCAGCTTAGCTACGGGGGGTGGGAACATTCAGTACTTC
abundance: .
d_gene: TRBD2
j_gene: TRBJ2-4
v_gene: TRBV7-2

CDR3aa: CASSSDRGQLHF
CDR3nt: TGTGCCAGCAGCTCTGACAGGGGCCAACTCCACTTT
abundance: .
d_gene: TRBD1
j_gene: TRBJ1-6
v_gene: TRBV13

CDR3aa: CASSSPRRVNEKLFF
CDR3nt: TGTGCCAGTAGTAGCCCGAGGAGGGTAAACGAAAAACTGTTTTTT
abundance: .
d_gene: .
j_gene: TRBJ1-4
v_gene: TRBV19

CDR3aa: CASSSIGGIRAYEQYF
CDR3nt: TGTGCCAGCAGTTCCATAGGGGGAATCCGTGCCTACGAGCAGTACTTC
abundance: .
d_gene: .
j_gene: TRBJ2-7
v_gene: TRBV5-6

CDR3aa: CASSSDRGTYSPLHF
CDR3nt: TGTGCCAGCAGCTCGGACAGGGGGACATATTCACCCCTCCACTTT
abundance: once
d_gene: TRBD1
j_gene: TRBJ1-6
v_gene: TRBV11-2

CDR3aa: CASKREGGFAEAFF
CDR3nt: TGTGCCAGCAAAAGGGAGGGGGGGTTCGCTGAAGCTTTCTTT
abundance: once
d_gene: .
j_gene: TRBJ1-1
v_gene: TRBV6-5